This T cell receptor beta chain was identified in a study of identical twins. The cDNA had a unique molecular identifier and a template-switch universal primer site. TCRdb independently ran MiXCR on the 5' RACE reads; one entry per CDR3 protein. Of roughly 290,000 distinct CDR3 sequences in the sample, 8% to 9% were seen once. This clonotype was found many times. Between the trimmed V and J ends, which lost 6 bases and 4 bases, there was a span of 9 bases. The CDR3 extends over 12 amino acids. CDR1 LGHDT and CDR2 YNNKEL come from the germline V gene (reference sequence). These same records also appear under a second study, on yellow fever vaccine responses in identical twins.

The sequence was obtained from a woman between 18 and 29 years old in good health. Specimen: memory (CD45RO+) T cells sorted from blood. The rearrangement links TRBV3-1 to TRBJ1-2, with D possibly matching TRBD1 (5 bases). CDR3 region: CASRGQIYGYTF. The CDR3 bases are TGTGCCAGCAGGGGGCAAATCTATGGCTACACCTTC.